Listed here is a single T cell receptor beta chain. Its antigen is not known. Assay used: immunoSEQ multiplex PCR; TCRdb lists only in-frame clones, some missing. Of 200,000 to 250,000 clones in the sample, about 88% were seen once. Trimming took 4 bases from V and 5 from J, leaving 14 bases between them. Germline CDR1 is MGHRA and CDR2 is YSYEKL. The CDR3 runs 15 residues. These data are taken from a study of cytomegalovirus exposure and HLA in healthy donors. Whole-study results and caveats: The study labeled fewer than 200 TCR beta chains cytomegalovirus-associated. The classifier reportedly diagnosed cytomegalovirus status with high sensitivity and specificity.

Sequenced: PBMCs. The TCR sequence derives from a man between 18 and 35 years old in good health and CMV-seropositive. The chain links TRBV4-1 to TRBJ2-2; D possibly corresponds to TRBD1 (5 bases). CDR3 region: CASSRSSRDTGELFF. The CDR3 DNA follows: TGCGCCAGCAGCCGTAGTTCCAGGGATACCGGGGAGCTGTTTTTT.